These 15 T cell receptor beta chains were sequenced from one sample in a study of shared clonotypes between healthy human individuals. TCRdb's table, derived via immunoSEQ multiplex PCR, lists solely in-frame clones and lacks some. The sample yields some 2,400,000 clones, approximately 94% seen once. Sequences were obtained from naive CD4+ T cells sorted from blood. The sample's subset: CD45RA+ positively selected. These receptors were collected from a man aged 18 to 30 in good health.

This rearrangement joins TRBV10-3 to TRBJ2-3, with 12 bases that match TRBD2. This CDR3 is 16 amino acids long. The junction had 4 bases not matched to a gene; V was cut back by 6 bases and J by 0 bases. Germline V gene sequence: CDR1 ENHRY, CDR2 SYGVKD. The CDR3 reads CAISSGLAGSTDTQYF. The CDR3 region has the DNA TGTGCCATCAGCTCCGGACTAGCGGGGAGCACAGATACGCAGTATTTT.

In the case of this clone: Other nucleotide sequences from this sample produce the same CDR3. The chain combines TRBV5-1 with TRBJ2-5, with 10 bases aligning to TRBD2. Per the germline V gene, CDR1 is SGHRS and CDR2 is YFSETQ. This CDR3 is 15 amino acids long. V dropped 4 bases and J dropped 3; count of bases not matched to a gene: 6. The CDR3 reads CASSPDGTSEETQYF. The DNA of the CDR3 is TGCGCCAGCAGCCCTGACGGGACTAGCGAAGAGACCCAGTACTTC.

The chain has TRBV5-1 and TRBJ1-5, with D possibly TRBD1 on 5 matching bases. This CDR3 region has 14 residues. Germline V gene sequence: CDR1 SGHRS, CDR2 YFSETQ. Trimming stripped 2 bases from V and 4 bases from J, with 10 bases between. CDR3 amino acids: CASSLVAGNQPQHF. CDR3 sequence (DNA): TGCGCCAGCAGCTTAGTGGCAGGGAATCAGCCCCAGCATTTT.

This clone was found once. The V call is TRBV5-4, the J call TRBJ2-1, with D tentatively TRBD1 (5 bases). Germline CDR1 and CDR2: SGHNT and YYREEE (reference sequence). The CDR3 length is 12 residues. V dropped 0 bases and J dropped 11 bases, with 9 bases sitting between them. CDR3 region: CASSLVDTQQFF. In DNA, the CDR3 is TGTGCCAGCAGCTTGGTGGACACCCAGCAGTTCTTC.

The V and J genes are TRBV7-8 and TRBJ2-7; TRBD1 agrees at 8 bases. Germline lookup yields CDR1 SGHVS and CDR2 FQNEAQ. The CDR3 has 13 amino acids. Trimming took 3 bases from V and 9 from J; bases not matched to a gene: 7. The CDR3 DNA reads as TGTGCCAGCAGCTTTTCAGGGGGCGCGGTGCAGTACTTC. Its translation: CASSFSGGAVQYF.

The rearrangement uses TRBV4-1 and TRBJ2-1, with TRBD1 as a possible D gene (6 bases). The CDR3 loop spans 14 amino acids. CDR1 is MGHRA and CDR2 is YSYEKL in the germline V gene. The V end lost 4 bases, the J end lost 5 bases, and 12 bases lay between the germline ends. The CDR3 bases are TGCGCCAGCAGCCGAACAGGGCTGGACAATGAGCAGTTCTTC. Translation: CASSRTGLDNEQFF.

This chain uses TRBV6-5 with TRBJ2-5; D is possibly TRBD1 or TRBD2 (5 bases each). Trimming took off 4 bases at V and 5 bases at J, with 17 bases between the two ends. The germline CDR1 and CDR2 sequences are MNHEY and SVGAGI. The CDR3 runs to 15 residues. The CDR3 coding sequence is TGTGCCAGCAGTTTTGACGGACGGGGACGGGAGACCCAGTACTTC. The encoded protein is CASSFDGRGRETQYF.

This clone has a single count. This chain connects TRBV5-1 to TRBJ1-3; D is ambiguous. Germline V gene lookup returns CDR1 SGHRS and CDR2 YFSETQ. This CDR3 comprises 15 residues. Trimming took 4 bases from V and 0 from J, leaving 11 bases between them. The CDR3 DNA sequence: TGCGCCAGCAGCAAGACTGGTGACTCTGGAAACACCATATATTTT. Translating it yields CASSKTGDSGNTIYF.

This chain uses TRBV10-1 with TRBJ1-6, with D perhaps TRBD1 (6 bases). Trimming took 4 bases from V and 10 from J, leaving 11 bases between them. The CDR3 is 13 amino acids. Germline assignment: CDR1 WNHNN and CDR2 SYGVQD (reference sequence). The CDR3 DNA sequence: TGCGCCAGCAGTGGGGACATCAGATCACCCCTCCACTTT. This encodes CASSGDIRSPLHF.

The J gene is TRBJ2-1, the V gene TRBV7-2, with 7 nucleotides matching TRBD2. The CDR3 is 16 amino acids. Germline CDR1 SGHTA, CDR2 FQGNSA. V shed 2 bases, J shed 11 bases, and the junction held 15 bases outside the gene matches. The CDR3 loop is CASSLSRASGTDQQFF. The CDR3, as DNA: TGTGCCAGCAGCTTATCGCGTGCTAGCGGAACGGACCAGCAGTTCTTC.

This chain joins TRBV6-1 and TRBJ1-2; tentatively, D is TRBD1 (6 bases). Germline V gene lookup returns CDR1 MNHNS and CDR2 SASEGT. The CDR3 length is 15 residues. With 10 bases removed from V and 8 bases from J, the gap between germline ends came to 26 bases. The CDR3 loop reads CATLGGAGPALGYTF. The CDR3 region has the DNA TGTGCCACCCTAGGGGGGGCAGGACCCGCCTTGGGCTACACCTTC.

The chain is built from TRBV5-1 and TRBJ2-7; 12 bases agree with TRBD2. This CDR3 has 15 residues. The J segment lost 6 bases and the V segment lost 3 bases, leaving 7 bases of the junction unmatched. Germline V gives CDR1 SGHRS, CDR2 YFSETQ. The CDR3, as DNA: TGCGCCAGCAGCTCAAGGACTAGCGGGGCCCCCGAGCAGTACTTC. Translated: CASSSRTSGAPEQYF.

The chain has TRBV5-6 and TRBJ2-7, with no clear D. V lost 2 bases and J lost 5, with 5 bases in between. CDR1 and CDR2 from the germline V gene are SGHDT and YYEEEE. The length of the CDR3 is 11 residues. The CDR3 spells CASSLEDEQYF. The CDR3 coding sequence is TGTGCCAGCAGCTTAGAGGACGAGCAGTACTTC.

V is TRBV6-1 and J is TRBJ2-1; D call uncertain. Germline V gene lookup returns CDR1 MNHNS and CDR2 SASEGT. V was shortened by 2 bases and J by 0 bases, with 8 bases between the two germline ends. This CDR3 contains 15 residues. DNA of the CDR3: TGTGCCAGCAGTGAAAGACCTTTCTCCTACAATGAGCAGTTCTTC. This translates into CASSERPFSYNEQFF.

The V gene is TRBV9, the J gene TRBJ1-4; a weak D match, TRBD1 (5 bases). Trimming shortened V by 3 bases and J by 2 bases, and 14 bases separated the two germline ends. The CDR3 totals 16 residues. Germline CDR1 and CDR2: SGDLS and YYNGEE. The CDR3 is CASSAWGGDTNEKLFF. The CDR3 DNA reads as TGTGCCAGCAGCGCTTGGGGAGGGGATACTAATGAAAAACTGTTTTTT. Using reference TRBV9 and TRBJ1-4 for the parts outside the CDR3, the full variable domain is DSGVTQTPKHLITATGQRVTLRCSPRSGDLSVYWYQQSLDQGLQFLIQYYNGEERAKGNILERFSAQQFPDLHSELNLSSLELGDSALYFCASSAWGGDTNEKLFFGSGTQLSVL.